Below, one T cell receptor (beta chain) is given with its context. The antigen is undetermined. Unique molecular identifiers had been added to the TCR beta cDNA libraries. One entry per CDR3 protein, called by TCRdb with MiXCR from the PCR reads. The table lists a few hundred thousand distinct CDR3 sequences, around 34% of them singletons, with less than 6% in the top ten. V lost 3 bases and J lost 0, with 19 bases in between. The germline gives CDR1 SGHRS, CDR2 YFSETQ. The CDR3 length is 17 residues. These data are taken from a study of post-analysis software for immune sequencing data. Study findings and constraints: Four or five TRBV segments (TRBV5-6, TRBV5-1 and TRBV20-1 among them) occurred more frequently in patients than in controls.

The TCR comes from a girl younger than 18 with multiple sclerosis. The sample consisted of blood. V usage is TRBV5-1 and J usage is TRBJ2-7, with D possibly TRBD1 on 5 matching bases. Written as DNA, the CDR3 is TGCGCCAGCAGCTGGAGACCGCAGGGTGAAAGCTCCTACGAGCAGTACTTC. Encoded protein: CASSWRPQGESSYEQYF.